This T cell receptor (beta chain) was recorded in a study of cytomegalovirus exposure and HLA in healthy donors. On the study more broadly: In terms of ancestry, the Caucasian-associated cluster contained 75% to 90% of the roughly 400 genotyped donors.

PCR involved 60 Vbeta and 13 Jbeta primers. The repertoire was sequenced with immunoSEQ multiplex PCR; TCRdb's copy has only in-frame clones and lacks some. The sample lists about 120,000 clones; roughly 14% were seen once. CDR3 length: 13 amino acids. Germline trimming cut 4 bases from V and 8 bases from J; bases unmatched to any gene: 4. Per the germline V gene, CDR1 is SEHNR and CDR2 is FQNEAQ (reference sequence). Sample: PBMCs. The receptor comes from a woman younger than 35 in good health and CMV-seronegative. The V gene is TRBV7-9, the J gene TRBJ2-1; 8 positions match TRBD1. This CDR3 is CASSSHRGDEQFF. The CDR3 bases are TGTGCCAGCAGCTCACACAGGGGGGATGAGCAGTTCTTC.